Sequencing of this TCR beta chain was carried out in a study of blood T cell repertoires in COVID-19. Libraries were prepared by immunoSEQ multiplex PCR; TCRdb keeps only in-frame clonotypes and omits some of them. The sample includes more than 100,000 clones, 84% of them seen just once. The germline gives CDR1 MNHEY, CDR2 SMNVEV (reference sequence). The CDR3 length is 14 residues. V shed 7 bases and J shed 2 bases, with 12 bases lying between them. The source material was peripheral blood. The source of this sequence is a human donor in a cohort sampled during active or convalescent COVID-19. V and J are TRBV27 and TRBJ2-1, with D possibly TRBD1 on 7 matching bases. The CDR3 nucleotides read TGTGCCAGCACCCAGGGGGGTGCCTACAATGAGCAGTTCTTC. This encodes CASTQGGAYNEQFF.